This paragraph reports one T cell receptor (beta chain). Its antigen is unknown. The data derive from a study of early T cells in non-severe SARS-CoV-2 infection. Looking at the study overall: Sequencing used unsorted whole-blood bulk RNA, so chains lack pairing.

Individual cDNA molecules received unique molecular identifiers. TCRdb recomputed calls from the 5' RACE reads with MiXCR, one row per CDR3 protein. This table has approximately 35,000 distinct CDR3 sequences, approximately 6% appearing once. The CDR3 totals 13 residues. Trimming removed 5 bases at V and 2 bases at J, with 8 bases between. Germline V lookup: CDR1 LNHDA, CDR2 SQIVND (reference sequence). Study-wide results and caveats: In VDJdb matching, anti-spike CD8 responses were favored while private and CD4 specificities went missing.

This rearrangement joins TRBV19 to TRBJ2-3, with D perhaps matching TRBD1 (5 bases). The sample comprised whole blood. The clonotype was recovered from an adult who was a healthcare worker with PCR-confirmed SARS-CoV-2 infection or an uninfected control (not recorded which). The CDR3 loop reads CASSQGSTDTQYF. The CDR3 DNA follows: TGTGCCAGTAGTCAGGGTTCCACAGATACGCAGTATTTT.